The present T cell receptor (beta chain) was sequenced within a study of T cell repertoires in cytomegalovirus infection. From germline, CDR1 is SGDLS and CDR2 YYNGEE. This CDR3 has 15 residues. V shed 2 bases and J shed 3 bases, with 12 bases lying between them. TCRdb itself ran the reads through MiXCR, one entry per CDR3 protein. The sample has some 68,000 distinct CDR3 sequences, 20% to 25% seen once; the top ten hold approximately 79%. Comments on this clonotype: What it recognizes is unknown.

The V and J genes are TRBV9 and TRBJ2-1; D ambiguous. Sequencing was carried out using PBMCs, sequenced either directly or after in vitro stimulation (not recorded which). This TCR derives from a human donor in good health (CMV status not recorded). Some clones in this sample may be carry-over from other donors' samples. CDR3 DNA: TGTGCCAGCAGCGTTGGCGGTGTTAACTACAATGAGCAGTTCTTC. Translated: CASSVGGVNYNEQFF.